Sequencing of this T cell receptor (beta chain) was carried out in a study of technical replicates of blood from a handful of donors. Between the trimmed V and J ends, which lost 8 bases and 7 bases, there was a span of 14 bases. This CDR3 contains 12 residues. From germline, CDR1 is SGHAT and CDR2 FQDESV (reference sequence). TCRdb's table, derived via immunoSEQ multiplex PCR, lists solely in-frame clones and lacks some. The sample holds 87,000 or so clones, under 95% seen once. V and J are TRBV11-1 and TRBJ1-2, with D unclear. This clonotype was obtained from a human donor in good health. Material: T cells isolated from PBMCs. CDR3 protein: CASSRRVGGYTF. The CDR3 bases are TGTGCCAGCTCGCGGAGGGTCGGTGGCTACACCTTC. The full variable domain, its missing parts supplied by reference TRBV11-1 and TRBJ1-2, is EAEVAQSPRYKITEKSQAVAFWCDPISGHATLYWYRQILGQGPELLVQFQDESVVDDSQLPKDRFSAERLKGVDSTLKIQPAELGDSAMYLCASSRRVGGYTFGSGTRLTVV.